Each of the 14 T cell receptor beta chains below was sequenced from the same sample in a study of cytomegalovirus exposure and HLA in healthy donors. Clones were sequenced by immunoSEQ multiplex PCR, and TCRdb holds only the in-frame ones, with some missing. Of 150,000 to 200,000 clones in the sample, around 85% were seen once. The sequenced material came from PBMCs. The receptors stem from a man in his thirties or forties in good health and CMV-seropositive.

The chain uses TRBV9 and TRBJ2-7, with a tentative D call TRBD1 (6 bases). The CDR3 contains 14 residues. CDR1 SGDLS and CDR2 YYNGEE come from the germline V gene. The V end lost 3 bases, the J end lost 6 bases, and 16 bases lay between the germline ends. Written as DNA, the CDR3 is TGTGCCAGCAGCGCCTCAAACAGGGCCGTCGAGCAGTACTTC. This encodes CASSASNRAVEQYF.

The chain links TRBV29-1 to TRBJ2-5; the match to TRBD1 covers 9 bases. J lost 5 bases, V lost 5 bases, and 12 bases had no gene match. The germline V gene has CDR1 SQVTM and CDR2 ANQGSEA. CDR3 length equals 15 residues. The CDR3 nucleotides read TGCAGCGTTACGACCGGGACAGGGTCGGGGGAGACCCAGTACTTC. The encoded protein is CSVTTGTGSGETQYF. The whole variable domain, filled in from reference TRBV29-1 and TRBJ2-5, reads SAVISQKPSRDICQRGTSLTIQCQVDSQVTMMFWYRQQPGQSLTLIATANQGSEATYESGFVIDKFPISRPNLTFSTLTVSNMSPEDSSIYLCSVTTGTGSGETQYFGPGTRLLVL.

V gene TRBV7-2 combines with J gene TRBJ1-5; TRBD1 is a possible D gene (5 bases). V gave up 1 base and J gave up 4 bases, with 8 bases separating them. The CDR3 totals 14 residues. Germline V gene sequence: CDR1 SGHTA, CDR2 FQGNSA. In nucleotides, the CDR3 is TGTGCCAGCAGCTTAGGACAGAGAAATCAGCCCCAGCATTTT. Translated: CASSLGQRNQPQHF.

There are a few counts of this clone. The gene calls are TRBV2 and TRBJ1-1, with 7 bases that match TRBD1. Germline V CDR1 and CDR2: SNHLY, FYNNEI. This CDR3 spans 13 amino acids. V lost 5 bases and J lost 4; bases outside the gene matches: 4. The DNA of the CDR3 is TGTGCCAGCAGTCGACAGGGCGGCACTGAAGCTTTCTTT. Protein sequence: CASSRQGGTEAFF. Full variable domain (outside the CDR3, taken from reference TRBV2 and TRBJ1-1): EPEVTQTPSHQVTQMGQEVILRCVPISNHLYFYWYRQILGQKVEFLVSFYNNEISEKSEIFDDQFSVERPDGSNFTLKIRSTKLEDSAMYFCASSRQGGTEAFFGQGTRLTVV.

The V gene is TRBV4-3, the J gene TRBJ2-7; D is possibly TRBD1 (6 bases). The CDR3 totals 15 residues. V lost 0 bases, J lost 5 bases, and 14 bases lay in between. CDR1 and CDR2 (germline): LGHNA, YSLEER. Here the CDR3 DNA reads TGCGCCAGCAGCCAAGATGCACAGGGTCCCCACGAGCAGTACTTC. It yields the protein CASSQDAQGPHEQYF.

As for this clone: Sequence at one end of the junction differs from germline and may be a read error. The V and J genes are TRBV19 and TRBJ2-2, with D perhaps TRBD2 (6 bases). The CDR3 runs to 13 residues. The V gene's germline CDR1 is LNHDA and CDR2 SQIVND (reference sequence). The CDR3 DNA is TGTGCCAGTAACGGGGGAGTCCCCGGTGAGCTGTTTTTT. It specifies CASNGGVPGELFF.

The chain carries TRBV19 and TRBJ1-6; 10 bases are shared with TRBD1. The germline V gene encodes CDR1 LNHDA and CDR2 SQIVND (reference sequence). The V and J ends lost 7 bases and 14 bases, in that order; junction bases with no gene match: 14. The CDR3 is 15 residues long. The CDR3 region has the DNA TGTGCCAGTAAAGACCCGGGACAGGGGTTACGGGCCCTCCACTTT. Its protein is CASKDPGQGLRALHF.

The CDR3, as DNA: TGCGCCAGCAGCCAAGATCCCGCAGGGGCCGGGGCCAACGTCCTGACTTTC. It is translated as CASSQDPAGAGANVLTF. The chain links TRBV4-3 to TRBJ2-6, with TRBD1 as a possible D gene (6 bases). CDR1 and CDR2 from the germline V gene are LGHNA and YSLEER. CDR3 size: 17 residues. V was trimmed by 0 bases and J by 4 bases, leaving 13 bases between them.

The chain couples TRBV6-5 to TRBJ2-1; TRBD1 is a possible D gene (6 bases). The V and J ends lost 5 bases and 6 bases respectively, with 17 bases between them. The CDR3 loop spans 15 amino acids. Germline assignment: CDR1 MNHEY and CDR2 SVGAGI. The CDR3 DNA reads TGTGCCAGCAGTCCCCTGGGGGCCCTCCGCAATGAGCAGTTCTTC. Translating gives CASSPLGALRNEQFF.

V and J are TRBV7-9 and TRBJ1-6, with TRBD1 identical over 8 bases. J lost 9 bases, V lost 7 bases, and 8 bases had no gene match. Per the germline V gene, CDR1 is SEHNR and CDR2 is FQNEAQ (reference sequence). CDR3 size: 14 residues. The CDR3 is CASTRTGQGSPLHF. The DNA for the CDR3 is TGTGCCAGCACCCGGACAGGGCAGGGTTCACCCCTCCACTTT. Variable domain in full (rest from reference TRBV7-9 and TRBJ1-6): DTGVSQNPRHKITKRGQNVTFRCDPISEHNRLYWYRQTLGQGPEFLTYFQNEAQLEKSRLLSDRFSAERPKGSFSTLEIQRTEQGDSAMYLCASTRTGQGSPLHFGNGTRLTVT.

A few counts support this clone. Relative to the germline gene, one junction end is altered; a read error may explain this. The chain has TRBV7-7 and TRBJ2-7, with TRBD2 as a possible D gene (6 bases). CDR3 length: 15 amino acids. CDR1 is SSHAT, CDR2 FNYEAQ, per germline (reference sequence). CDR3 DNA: TGTGCTAGCAGCCCCAGACTAGGGCCGACCTACGAGCAGTACTTC. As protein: CASSPRLGPTYEQYF.

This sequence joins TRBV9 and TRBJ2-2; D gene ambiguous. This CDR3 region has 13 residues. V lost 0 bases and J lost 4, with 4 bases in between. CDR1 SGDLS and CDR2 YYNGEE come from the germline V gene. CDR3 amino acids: CASSVVSTGELFF. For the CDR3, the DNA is TGTGCCAGCAGCGTAGTTAGCACCGGGGAGCTGTTTTTT.

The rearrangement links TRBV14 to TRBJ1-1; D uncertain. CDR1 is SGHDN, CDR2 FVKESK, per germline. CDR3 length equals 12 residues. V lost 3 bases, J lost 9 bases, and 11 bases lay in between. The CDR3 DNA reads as TGTGCCAGCAGCCACCCGGGAACCCAAGCTTTCTTT. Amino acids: CASSHPGTQAFF.

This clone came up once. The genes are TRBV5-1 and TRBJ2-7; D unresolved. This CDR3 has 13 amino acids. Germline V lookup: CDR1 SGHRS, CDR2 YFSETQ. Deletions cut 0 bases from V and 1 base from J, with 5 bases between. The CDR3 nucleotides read TGCGCCAGCAGCTTGGACGGGTCCTACGAGCAGTACTTC. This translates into CASSLDGSYEQYF.